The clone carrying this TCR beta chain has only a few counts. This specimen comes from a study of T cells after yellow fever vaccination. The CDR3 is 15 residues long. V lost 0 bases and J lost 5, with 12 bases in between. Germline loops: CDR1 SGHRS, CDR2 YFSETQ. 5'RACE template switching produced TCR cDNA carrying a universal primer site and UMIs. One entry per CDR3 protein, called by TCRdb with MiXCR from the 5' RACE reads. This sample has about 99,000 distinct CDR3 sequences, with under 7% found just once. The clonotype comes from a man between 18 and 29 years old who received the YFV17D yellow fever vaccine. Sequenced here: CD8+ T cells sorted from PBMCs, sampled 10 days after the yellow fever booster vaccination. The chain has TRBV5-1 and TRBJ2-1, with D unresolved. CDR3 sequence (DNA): TGCGCCAGCAGCTTGGTCCAGCCTGACCACAATGAGCAGTTCTTC. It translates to CASSLVQPDHNEQFF. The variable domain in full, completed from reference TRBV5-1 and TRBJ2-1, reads KAGVTQTPRYLIKTRGQQVTLSCSPISGHRSVSWYQQTPGQGLQFLFEYFSETQRNKGNFPGRFSGRQFSNSRSEMNVSTLELGDSALYLCASSLVQPDHNEQFFGPGTRLTVL.